The clone carrying this T cell receptor beta chain has a count of ten or more. Its antigen remains unidentified. These data belong to a study of T cells in Graves' hyperthyroidism and ophthalmopathy. Study observations and caveats: A model built on 13 V-J features separated ophthalmopathy from stable hyperthyroidism.

Graves' hyperthyroidism without ophthalmopathy progression within 18 months was termed stable. Diagnoses were made from clinical symptoms, serum measures (thyroxine and TRAb), thyroid ultrasound and orbital computed tomography. Researchers took RNA transcripts and amplified the TCR beta CDR3 regions from them. First-round RT-PCR of the TCR CDR3 relied on the HTBI primer set. MiXCR was run by TCRdb on the multiplex PCR reads, yielding one entry per CDR3 protein. Here the sample spans approximately 710,000 distinct CDR3 sequences, roughly a sixth being singletons. CDR1 and CDR2 (germline): SGHTA, FQGNSA. The V end was cut by 4 bases, the J end by 8 bases, with 14 bases between. This CDR3 is built from 14 residues.

The sequence was collected from a man in his forties or fifties with Graves' hyperthyroidism. Sequencing was carried out using blood. This chain connects TRBV7-2 to TRBJ2-2; no reliable D call. CDR3 nucleotides: TGTGCCAGCAGCTCCCAAACCGGCACGGGGGAGCTGTTTTTT. Translating gives CASSSQTGTGELFF.